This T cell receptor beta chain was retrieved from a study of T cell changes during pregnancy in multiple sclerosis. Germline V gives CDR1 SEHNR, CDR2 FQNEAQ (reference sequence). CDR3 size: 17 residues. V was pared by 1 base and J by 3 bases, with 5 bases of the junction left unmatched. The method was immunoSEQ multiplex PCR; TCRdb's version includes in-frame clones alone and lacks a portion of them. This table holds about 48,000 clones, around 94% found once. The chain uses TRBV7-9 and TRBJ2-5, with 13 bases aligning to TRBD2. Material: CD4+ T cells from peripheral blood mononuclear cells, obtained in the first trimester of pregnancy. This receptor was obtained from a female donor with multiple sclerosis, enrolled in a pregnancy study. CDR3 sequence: CASSLGTSGGREETQYF. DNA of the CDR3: TGTGCCAGCAGCTTAGGGACTAGCGGGGGCCGGGAAGAGACCCAGTACTTC.